This TCR beta chain originates from a study of cytomegalovirus exposure and HLA in healthy donors. About the study: According to later analysis, the same platform produced the roughly 120 validation and about 630 first-cohort repertoires. General observations from the study: Cytomegalovirus status, reportedly, was diagnosed with high specificity and sensitivity by the classifier.

Clones were sequenced by immunoSEQ multiplex PCR, and TCRdb holds only the in-frame ones, with some missing. The table includes 150,000 to 170,000 clones, about 86% detected once. About this clone: Its antigen is still unknown.

V trimming: 3 bases; J trimming: 4 bases; junction bases outside the gene matches: 0. CDR1 and CDR2 (germline): DFQATT, SNEGSKA (reference sequence). This CDR3 comprises 11 residues. The sequencing input was PBMCs. J is TRBJ2-7 and V is TRBV20-1; the match to TRBD2 covers 7 bases. The receptor's source is a human donor in good health. CDR3 bases: TGCAGTGCTAGCGGGGGGTACGAGCAGTACTTC. Protein product: CSASGGYEQYF.